These 8 T cell receptor beta chains were sequenced from one sample in a study of tumor-infiltrating lymphocytes in primary liver carcinoma. Co-extraction of RNA and DNA was performed on about 20-32 mg of unsorted bulk tissue. A primer matching the constant region was used to make TCR beta cDNA from 450 to 550 ng of total RNA. Researchers made the TCR beta libraries by running three nested multiplex PCR rounds with slightly modified ARM-PCR. TRBV1-TRBV30 forward and Cbeta reverse primers drove the first two roughly 10-cycle rounds. MiXCR, run by TCRdb on the multiplex PCR reads, gives a single entry per CDR3 protein. Altogether 40,000 to 50,000 distinct CDR3 sequences are present, 60% to 75% being singletons, with the ten largest covering more than 25%. Sequenced: liver tumor tissue from sampling region 3. Specified subset: tumor region T3, left-lateral pole. These TCRs come from a man aged 35-49 years with primary liver carcinoma and hepatitis B virus infection.

V gene TRBV6-6 combines with J gene TRBJ2-7, with 14 bases matching TRBD2. Germline V gene lookup returns CDR1 MNHNY and CDR2 SVGAGI (reference sequence). V gave up 4 bases and J gave up 6 bases; unmatched junction bases: 11. The CDR3 has 17 amino acids. The CDR3 is CASSSLRLAGGPGEQYF. CDR3 DNA: TGTGCCAGCAGTTCATTGAGACTAGCGGGAGGGCCGGGCGAGCAGTACTTC.

For this clonotype: A junction end diverges from the germline sequence, so it may reflect a read error. The chain joins TRBV7-9 to TRBJ2-7, with 9 bases matching TRBD2. Per the germline V gene, CDR1 is SEHNR and CDR2 is FQNEAQ (reference sequence). This CDR3 contains 13 residues. The CDR3 DNA sequence: TGTGCCAGCAACATGGGGACTAGCTCAGGGCAACACTTC. It codes for CASNMGTSSGQHF.

This clonotype was picked up one time. V is TRBV29-1 and J is TRBJ2-7; D may be TRBD2 (6 bases). The CDR3 has 13 amino acids. Germline V gene sequence: CDR1 SQVTM, CDR2 ANQGSEA. As DNA, the CDR3 is TGCAGGGCCGGGCGGGGCAATTATGGCGAGCAGTACTTC. Protein: CRAGRGNYGEQYF.

This clonotype was counted ten times or more. The chain carries TRBV12-3 or TRBV12-4 and TRBJ2-2; TRBD1 matches at 11 bases. The CDR3 has 15 residues. Trimming at V came to 5 bases and at J to 3 bases, leaving 2 bases not matched to a gene. For the CDR3, the DNA is TGTGCCAGCAGTCCGGGACAGGGGGACACCGGGGAGCTGTTTTTT. Residues: CASSPGQGDTGELFF.

Comment on this clonotype: No conserved phenylalanine or tryptophan ends this CDR3, so it is likely a read error. The DNA is left out, because the CDR3 cannot be placed on it with certainty; the CDR3 is given as TCRdb lists it. V usage is TRBV11-2 and J usage is TRBJ2-5; the tabulated D call, TRBD2, remains unverified against the DNA. Including both end residues, the CDR3 is 16 amino acids long. Germline V lookup: CDR1 SGHAT, CDR2 FQNNGV. The CDR3 region is CASRSQDSAHQEIQYL.

This clonotype has ten or more counts. A much larger clone lies a single base off, so this may be a read error. The gene calls are TRBV4-1 and TRBJ2-3; D not resolved. The CDR3 extends over 13 amino acids. Looked up from germline, CDR1 is MGHRA and CDR2 is YSYEKL. The CDR3 DNA is TGCGCCAGCGGGAAAATTAGCATAGATACGCAGTATTTT. Its protein product is CASGKISIDTQYF.

The chain combines TRBV6-5 with TRBJ2-7, with D possibly being TRBD2 (5 bases). The V end lost 6 bases, the J end lost 3 bases, and 15 bases lay between the germline ends. Germline CDR1 MNHEY, CDR2 SVGAGI. CDR3 length: 14 amino acids. CDR3 residues: CASSRDCEVYEQYF. The CDR3 DNA is TGTGCCAGCAGCCGGGATTGTGAAGTCTACGAGCAGTACTTC.

This clonotype was seen only once. This chain uses TRBV11-2 with TRBJ2-1; no clear D. This CDR3 has 15 amino acids. In germline, CDR1 is SGHAT, CDR2 FQNNGV. The CDR3 region has the DNA TGTGCTACCGGGCAAGACCAGCCATCCTGCTATGAGCAGTTCTTC. Its translation: CATGQDQPSCYEQFF.